These 8 T cell receptor beta chains originate from one sample sequenced in a study of OX40 agonist ivuxolimab in advanced cancers. The method was immunoSEQ multiplex PCR; TCRdb's version includes in-frame clones alone and lacks a portion of them. The sample has 100,000 or so clones, about 85% seen once. The sequenced sample was CD4+ or CD8+ T cells sorted from blood, obtained in a trial of the OX40 agonist ivuxolimab. The receptors derive from an adult with an advanced solid tumor such as melanoma, head and neck, liver or kidney cancer.

The rearrangement joins TRBV6-5 to TRBJ1-2; D uncertain. The CDR3 runs to 15 residues. V lost 0 bases to trimming and J lost 5 bases, with 13 bases between them. Germline loops: CDR1 MNHEY, CDR2 SVGAGI. The CDR3 sequence is CASSYSIVGHYGYTF. As DNA, the CDR3 is TGTGCCAGCAGTTACTCGATCGTAGGGCATTATGGCTACACCTTC.

The rearrangement links TRBV13 to TRBJ2-7, with a tentative D call TRBD2 (5 bases). Trimming shortened V by 5 bases and J by 5 bases, and 10 bases separated the two germline ends. CDR1 is PRHDT and CDR2 is FYEKMQ in the germline V gene (reference sequence). This CDR3 has 12 residues. CDR3 protein: CASSLRRDEQYF. The CDR3 DNA is TGTGCCAGCAGCCTCAGGCGGGACGAGCAGTACTTC.

The V gene is TRBV7-2, the J gene TRBJ1-5; no clear D gene. This CDR3 comprises 12 residues. The ends were cut back, 5 bases at V and 1 base at J, with 3 bases in the middle. Germline values: CDR1 SGHTA, CDR2 FQGNSA. The CDR3 protein is CASSASNQPQHF. The CDR3 nucleotides read TGTGCCAGCAGCGCCAGCAATCAGCCCCAGCATTTT.

The chain is built from TRBV5-1 and TRBJ2-3; D is possibly TRBD2 (6 bases). Trimming shortened V by 1 base and J by 5 bases, and 11 bases separated the two germline ends. The CDR3 runs 14 residues. CDR1 and CDR2 from the germline V gene are SGHRS and YFSETQ. The CDR3 is CASSLSSAIDTQYF. The CDR3 coding sequence is TGCGCCAGCAGCTTGTCTAGCGCCATAGATACGCAGTATTTT.

The V and J genes are TRBV5-4 and TRBJ2-1, with 10 bases aligning to TRBD2. CDR1 is SGHNT and CDR2 is YYREEE in the germline V gene (reference sequence). The CDR3 runs 16 residues. V lost 4 bases and J lost 6; bases outside the gene matches: 10. CDR3 amino acids: CASSMKRLAGVNEQFF. The CDR3 coding sequence is TGTGCCAGCAGCATGAAGCGGCTAGCGGGAGTCAATGAGCAGTTCTTC.

This clone was observed a single time. The genes are TRBV19 and TRBJ1-3; the D is unclear. Looked up from germline, CDR1 is LNHDA and CDR2 is SQIVND (reference sequence). The CDR3 length is 15 residues. V lost 7 bases and J lost 0, with 13 bases in between. The CDR3 nucleotides are TGTGCCAGTAATTCTAGGGCACCCTCTGGAAACACCATATATTTT. It yields the protein CASNSRAPSGNTIYF.

The chain couples TRBV19 to TRBJ2-1, with TRBD2 matching over 9 bases. After removal of 3 bases from V and 7 bases from J, the junction contained 22 bases not matched to a gene. Germline V gives CDR1 LNHDA, CDR2 SQIVND (reference sequence). There are 20 residues in the CDR3. Here the CDR3 reads CASSIPAGAAGGPGRNEQFF. CDR3 DNA: TGTGCCAGTAGTATCCCGGCCGGCGCGGCGGGAGGGCCAGGGCGGAATGAGCAGTTCTTC.

The chain combines TRBV6-6 with TRBJ1-5, with 7 bases that match TRBD1. The CDR3 has 15 amino acids. Germline CDR1 MNHNY, CDR2 SVGAGI (reference sequence). The trim removed 6 bases at V and 0 bases at J, leaving 5 bases unmatched. The CDR3 DNA is TGTGCCAGCAGCGACAGGGATTCTAGCAATCAGCCCCAGCATTTT. Residues: CASSDRDSSNQPQHF.